The sequence of this T cell receptor (beta chain) was determined in a study of blood T cells in healthy people across ages (dated by TCRdb to between 2014 and 2016). Regarding the research as a whole: In model experiments, template switching captured roughly one uniquely barcoded TCR beta cDNA molecule for every two T cells. Age-related changes in TCR beta repertoire diversity were measured in the study by deep sequencing normalized with unique cDNA molecular identifiers. Four age groups were formed from the donors: young (average approximately 15 years), middle-aged (just under 40), aged (about 68) and long-lived (around 80). To avoid experimental bias, donors of different ages were randomly spread across the sequencing lanes. Using the same blood draw, the study looked at two additional independent replicas of 1 million unique cDNA reads for two donors, one aged 18 to 30 and the other aged 80 or older.

The junction carries 13 bases between V and J, which are trimmed by 0 bases and 13 bases respectively. The germline V gene sets CDR1 to MNHEY and CDR2 to SVGEGT. The CDR3 runs 13 residues from the cysteine to the phenylalanine. Here the CDR3 DNA is all that survives: 39 bases in frame from base 1. The approximately 41 donors, aged about 6 to 95 years, were systemically healthy Caucasian individuals from Russia. Each donor gave 9.5 to 10 milliliters of peripheral blood, drawn into EDTA-treated Vacutainer tubes. Ficoll-Paque density-gradient centrifugation was used to isolate PBMCs, with at least 6.5 million per sample. Trizol reagent was used to extract total RNA from PBMCs, with at least 5 micrograms per sample. For every donor, flow cytometry on a PBMC aliquot measured the percentage of naive CD45RAhigh/CD27high T cells. Only a few counts were recorded for this clonotype. Its binding antigen is unknown. Base qualities are missing; no much larger clone stands one base away.

Broad study findings and their caveats: Compared with the aged group, the long-lived group had more naive CD4+ T cells, fewer expanded clones and increased TCR diversity, suggesting age selection. There was a strong correlation between observed TCR beta diversity and the percentage of naive T cells measured by flow cytometry. Observed TCR beta diversity per million T cells fell roughly linearly with age, and a significant reduction was already apparent by age approximately 41. Conclusive comparison of naive and antigen-experienced compartments was prevented by the profiling of bulk unsorted PBMCs. Estimates of total diversity from one million sequenced T cells were regarded as lower bounds and underestimates. Because donor CMV infection status was unknown, age-related changes in expanded clonotypes were potentially confounded.

The library was built by means of 5' RACE. Sequencing used an Illumina HiSeq 2500. A second PCR of roughly 7 to 12 cycles was performed with a sample-barcoded 5' primer and a J-beta primer mix. A unique molecular identifier was introduced onto each TCR beta cDNA molecule by a template-switch 5' adaptor carrying 12 random nucleotides. Each sample yielded at least 2.5 million CDR3-containing paired-end reads. The Mint cDNA synthesis kit, primed by a TRBC-specific oligonucleotide, was used to synthesize first-strand cDNA from all RNA. After uracil-DNA glycosylase treatment, a first 18-cycle PCR used universal primers M1SS and BC2_uni_R on all cDNA. The authors' analysis ran thus. Each sample was normalized by randomly selecting 1 million high-quality reads, each carrying a distinct molecular identifier. Reads with shared molecular identifiers were discarded instead of being binned into consensus sequences. MiTCR, set to a Q25 quality threshold and the strictest error-elimination algorithm, was used for CDR3 identification, clonotype clustering and error correction. Lower-bound total TCR beta diversity was estimated with a nonparametric unseen species model using Euler transformation. TCRdb's own reprocessing of the public reads used fastp at Q25 and MiXCR and kept productive beta chains. Records with the same CDR3 protein are collapsed into one entry carrying the most frequent genes and DNA. TCRdb's processing, not the study's, gives the V and J calls here. The sample records over 600,000 distinct CDR3 sequences, around half of which are singletons. Roughly 18% of the sample is held by the ten biggest clonotypes.

The V gene is TRBV6-2 or TRBV6-3 and the J gene is TRBJ2-4; the D call is tentative, TRBD1 or TRBD2, as each matches 5 bases. The receptor was isolated from a man older than 75 in good health. The material sequenced was blood. The nucleotides read TGTGCCAGCAGTTACTCGGGGGATTTGGGGCAGTACTTC. Its coded protein is CASSYSGDLGQYF.